The rows below give T cell receptor beta chains drawn from one sample of a study of human T cells and chemical hapten exposure. TCRdb ran MiXCR on the 5' RACE reads and lists one entry per CDR3 protein. The table shows 81,000 or so distinct CDR3 sequences, with 6% to 8.5% occurring only once. The receptors here all came from a male donor in good health. The CDR3 runs from the conserved cysteine through the conserved F or W. Each record gives: CDR3 protein, CDR3 DNA, V gene, clone size, J gene, CDR3 length, D gene. The D gene is left open where the match is weak. The size entry is marked missing in some rows and otherwise reads once, few, many or a size class.

CDR3: CASSLSPGPDTQYF; DNA: TGTGCCAGCAGCTTAAGCCCAGGGCCAGATACGCAGTATTTT; V: TRBV7-3; size: many; J: TRBJ2-3; length: 14; D: NA
CDR3: CASSPRDRGVSSSYNEQFF; DNA: TGTGCCAGCAGTCCCCGGGACAGGGGGGTGTCAAGCTCCTACAATGAGCAGTTCTTC; V: TRBV6-2/TRBV6-3; size: NA; J: TRBJ2-1; length: 19; D: TRBD1
CDR3: CASSRRLADFYEQYF; DNA: TGTGCCAGCAGCCGAAGACTAGCGGATTTCTACGAGCAGTACTTC; V: TRBV12-3/TRBV12-4; size: many; J: TRBJ2-7; length: 15; D: TRBD2
CDR3: CASSEARTGSKETQYF; DNA: TGTGCCAGCAGTGAAGCGAGGACAGGGTCCAAAGAGACCCAGTACTTC; V: TRBV6-1; size: few; J: TRBJ2-5; length: 16; D: TRBD1
CDR3: CASRRLAGGYNEQFF; DNA: TGTGCCAGCAGAAGACTAGCGGGAGGCTACAATGAGCAGTTCTTC; V: TRBV6-5; size: NA; J: TRBJ2-1; length: 15; D: TRBD2
CDR3: CASSLSTDTQYF; DNA: TGTGCCAGCAGCTTATCCACAGATACGCAGTATTTT; V: TRBV11-1; size: many; J: TRBJ2-3; length: 12; D: NA
CDR3: CATGQGESYGYTF; DNA: TGTGCCACTGGACAGGGTGAAAGCTATGGCTACACCTTC; V: TRBV10-3; size: NA; J: TRBJ1-2; length: 13; D: TRBD1
CDR3: CASTTRGIQYF; DNA: TGTGCCAGCACCACCCGGGGCATTCAGTACTTC; V: TRBV2; size: few; J: TRBJ2-4; length: 11; D: NA
CDR3: CSARPGQVNEKLFF; DNA: TGCAGTGCTAGACCGGGACAGGTTAATGAAAAACTGTTTTTT; V: TRBV20-1; size: many; J: TRBJ1-4; length: 14; D: TRBD1
CDR3: CASSQDSRGDTEAFF; DNA: TGCGCCAGCAGCCAAGATTCGCGGGGAGACACTGAAGCTTTCTTT; V: TRBV4-3; size: few; J: TRBJ1-1; length: 15; D: NA
CDR3: CASSYLRGQPQHF; DNA: TGTGCCAGCAGTTACCTTCGCGGGCAGCCCCAGCATTTT; V: TRBV6-2/TRBV6-3; size: NA; J: TRBJ1-5; length: 13; D: NA
CDR3: CSASRGQPSSGNTIYF; DNA: TGCAGTGCCAGCAGAGGCCAGCCGAGCTCTGGAAACACCATATATTTT; V: TRBV20-1; size: NA; J: TRBJ1-3; length: 16; D: NA
CDR3: CAISEGTFGTEAFF; DNA: TGTGCCATCAGTGAAGGAACCTTTGGCACTGAAGCTTTCTTT; V: TRBV10-3; size: many; J: TRBJ1-1; length: 14; D: NA
CDR3: CASSYSTGQGARGYGYTF; DNA: TGTGCCAGCAGTTACTCTACTGGACAGGGGGCAAGAGGCTATGGCTACACCTTC; V: TRBV6-5; size: few; J: TRBJ1-2; length: 18; D: TRBD1
CDR3: CASRSRWGGSNEKLFF; DNA: TGTGCCAGCAGGTCCCGCTGGGGGGGGTCTAATGAAAAACTGTTTTTT; V: TRBV6-5; size: many; J: TRBJ1-4; length: 16; D: NA
CDR3: CSAMDDTYSYNEQFF; DNA: TGCAGTGCCATGGACGATACCTACTCCTACAATGAGCAGTTCTTC; V: TRBV20-1; size: many; J: TRBJ2-1; length: 15; D: NA
CDR3: CASSYSDRASKNIQYF; DNA: TGTGCCAGCAGTTACTCCGACAGGGCTTCCAAAAACATTCAGTACTTC; V: TRBV6-5; size: few; J: TRBJ2-4; length: 16; D: TRBD1